A single sample gave rise to the 8 T cell receptor beta chains below, sequenced in a study of CD8+ T cells in alopecia areata. It was cDNA, reverse transcribed from extracted RNA, that served as the sequencing template. Some clones are missing from TCRdb's copy, which holds only in-frame ones; the method was immunoSEQ multiplex PCR. The data contain about 110,000 clones, approximately 59% of them singletons. Sequencing was carried out using CD8+ T cells sorted from blood. The receptors shown here come from a human donor in good health.

The genes are TRBV29-1 and TRBJ1-2; weak D call: TRBD1 (6 bases). Trimming pared 0 bases from V and 2 bases from J, leaving 19 bases between. Germline V gives CDR1 SQVTM, CDR2 ANQGSEA. The CDR3 length is 17 residues. Here the CDR3 reads CSVEDRIGGQLNYGYTF. The DNA of the CDR3 is TGCAGCGTTGAAGATCGGATCGGGGGACAACTGAACTATGGCTACACCTTC.

The chain recombines TRBV5-1 with TRBJ2-7; 7 bases map to TRBD2. With V trimmed by 1 base and J by 1 base, 5 bases remained unmatched. This CDR3 comprises 15 residues. The V gene's germline CDR1 is SGHRS and CDR2 YFSETQ. The CDR3 protein is CASSLWEGSSYEQYF. CDR3 in DNA: TGCGCCAGCAGCTTGTGGGAGGGGTCGTCCTACGAGCAGTACTTC.

The J gene is TRBJ2-3, the V gene TRBV7-9; 10 nucleotides agree with TRBD2. Trimming at V came to 4 bases and at J to 5 bases, leaving 9 bases not matched to a gene. The CDR3 loop spans 16 amino acids. CDR1 and CDR2 (germline): SEHNR, FQNEAQ (reference sequence). As DNA, the CDR3 is TGTGCCAGCAGCTCTGACCTAGCGGGGGCCGAAGATACGCAGTATTTT. Its protein product is CASSSDLAGAEDTQYF. Complete variable domain (other parts from reference TRBV7-9 and TRBJ2-3): DTGVSQNPRHKITKRGQNVTFRCDPISEHNRLYWYRQTLGQGPEFLTYFQNEAQLEKSRLLSDRFSAERPKGSFSTLEIQRTEQGDSAMYLCASSSDLAGAEDTQYFGPGTRLTVL.

This chain links TRBV5-4 with TRBJ1-1; tentative D call: TRBD1 (5 bases). This CDR3 has 15 residues. Germline loops: CDR1 SGHNT, CDR2 YYREEE (reference sequence). V gave up 1 base and J gave up 4 bases, with 14 bases separating them. Written as DNA, the CDR3 is TGTGCCAGCAGCTTGAATGACGGGGGTAGCACTGAAGCTTTCTTT. This codes for CASSLNDGGSTEAFF. The full variable domain, rest sourced from reference TRBV5-4 and TRBJ1-1, is ETGVTQSPTHLIKTRGQQVTLRCSSQSGHNTVSWYQQALGQGPQFIFQYYREEENGRGNFPPRFSGLQFPNYSSELNVNALELDDSALYLCASSLNDGGSTEAFFGQGTRLTVV.

This clone was recorded a few times. This rearrangement joins TRBV5-1 to TRBJ2-5, with 7 positions matching TRBD1. Per germline, CDR1 SGHRS and CDR2 YFSETQ. The trim removed 4 bases at V and 5 bases at J, leaving 8 bases unmatched. CDR3 length equals 14 residues. CDR3 nucleotides: TGCGCCAGCAGCACCGGGACAGCACACGAGACCCAGTACTTC. Encoded protein: CASSTGTAHETQYF.

This chain uses TRBV5-1 with TRBJ1-1; TRBD1 aligns across 9 bases. Looked up from germline, CDR1 is SGHRS and CDR2 is YFSETQ. The CDR3 runs to 15 residues. Germline trimming cut 4 bases from V and 3 bases from J; bases unmatched to any gene: 7. In DNA form, the CDR3 reads TGCGCCAGCAGCCCGGGGACAGGGCAGGACACTGAAGCTTTCTTT. Amino acids: CASSPGTGQDTEAFF.

This clone was seen more than once but under ten times. This chain joins TRBV7-9 and TRBJ1-2; D remains ambiguous. V shed 1 base and J shed 0 bases, with 6 bases lying between them. The CDR3 has 14 amino acids. The germline V gene encodes CDR1 SEHNR and CDR2 FQNEAQ (reference sequence). The chain's CDR3 is CASSLGSPNYGYTF. The CDR3 DNA sequence: TGTGCCAGCAGCTTAGGCAGCCCTAACTATGGCTACACCTTC. Looking up the rest from reference TRBV7-9 and TRBJ1-2 gives the full variable domain: DTGVSQNPRHKITKRGQNVTFRCDPISEHNRLYWYRQTLGQGPEFLTYFQNEAQLEKSRLLSDRFSAERPKGSFSTLEIQRTEQGDSAMYLCASSLGSPNYGYTFGSGTRLTVV.

The genes are TRBV4-2 and TRBJ1-5; possibly TRBD1 for D (5 bases). Trimming removed 4 bases from V and 2 bases from J, with 12 bases in between. The CDR3 totals 15 residues. CDR1 is LGHNA, CDR2 YNFKEQ, per germline. This chain's CDR3 is CASSLDTKGNQPQHF. DNA of the CDR3: TGTGCCAGCAGCCTGGACACAAAAGGCAATCAGCCCCAGCATTTT.